This T cell receptor beta chain was identified in a study of T cells in Graves' hyperthyroidism and ophthalmopathy. Germline CDR1 and CDR2: GTSNPN and SVGIG (reference sequence). Trimming cost V 2 bases and J 9 bases, with 10 bases left between them. The length of the CDR3 is 12 residues. Researchers amplified the TCR beta CDR3 regions from RNA transcripts. TCR CDR3 underwent first-round RT-PCR with the HTBI primer set. TCRdb analysed the multiplex PCR reads with MiXCR anew, one entry per CDR3 protein. The data contain hundreds of thousands of distinct CDR3 sequences, 15% to 20% of them seen just once; the ten biggest clones take up 3.8%. This clonotype appeared many times.

Sequencing was performed on blood. The chain joins TRBV30 to TRBJ2-2, with a tentative D call TRBD1 (6 bases). This TCR derives from a woman in her thirties with Graves' hyperthyroidism. As DNA, the CDR3 is TGTGCCTGGAGTCCCCAGGGGCGGGAGCTGTTTTTT. Protein sequence: CAWSPQGRELFF.